A selection of T cell receptor beta chains follows, all from one sample in a study of blood T cell repertoires in COVID-19. Method: immunoSEQ multiplex PCR; TCRdb's copy keeps in-frame clones and lacks some. The repertoire holds around 200,000 clones, with around nine tenths as singletons. The material sequenced was peripheral blood. The receptors shown here come from a man aged 18 to 30 with active or convalescent COVID-19. The CDR3 runs from the conserved cysteine through the conserved F or W. A D gene is named only where the DNA matches it firmly. Size tells how often a clone was seen (once, few, many) or the class of an expanded clone, and some rows leave it out.

TRBD1 | . | TRBJ2-7 | TRBV2 | CASNQGTGQVAYEQYF | TGTGCCAGCAACCAAGGAACGGGACAGGTAGCCTACGAGCAGTACTTC
. | . | TRBJ2-7 | TRBV4-2 | CASSQNFSPGMFYEQYF | TGTGCCAGCAGCCAAAATTTTTCTCCCGGGATGTTCTACGAGCAGTACTTC
. | . | TRBJ2-2 | TRBV5-8 | CASSLSPNAGELFF | TGTGCCAGCAGCTTGAGCCCGAATGCTGGGGAGCTGTTTTTT
TRBD1 | few | TRBJ1-1 | TRBV19 | CASSIGTGGWGEAFF | TGTGCCAGTAGTATCGGGACAGGGGGCTGGGGTGAAGCTTTCTTT
. | . | TRBJ1-1 | TRBV5-5 | CASRGGRRANTEAFF | TGTGCCAGCAGGGGGGGGCGAAGGGCCAACACTGAAGCTTTCTTT
. | once | TRBJ1-2 | TRBV30 | CAWSLVGGTLDGYTF | TGTGCCTGGAGTCTAGTTGGGGGCACCCTAGATGGCTACACCTTC
. | . | TRBJ1-2 | TRBV16 | CASSQLGLPEGYTF | TGTGCCAGCAGCCAATTGGGGCTACCTGAAGGCTACACCTTC
. | once | TRBJ1-5 | TRBV2 | CASTERGLHQPQHF | TGTGCCAGCACCGAAAGGGGCCTTCATCAGCCCCAGCATTTT
. | once | TRBJ2-2 | TRBV7-3 | CASSLTTVRVDGELFF | TGTGCCAGCAGCTTAACCACCGTACGGGTTGACGGGGAGCTGTTTTTT
. | . | TRBJ1-1 | TRBV5-5 | CASSWSGLGTEAFF | TGTGCCAGCAGCTGGTCAGGGCTGGGAACTGAAGCTTTCTTT
. | once | TRBJ1-2 | TRBV7-2 | CASSLGDTNYGYTF | TGTGCCAGCAGCTTAGGGGACACAAACTATGGCTACACCTTC
TRBD2 | . | TRBJ2-1 | TRBV30 | CAWSVGGVRQFF | TGTGCCTGGAGTGTTGGGGGGGTCAGGCAGTTCTTC
TRBD1 | . | TRBJ2-5 | TRBV18 | CASSRSTGDQETQYF | TGTGCCAGCTCGCGTTCGACAGGGGACCAAGAGACCCAGTACTTC
. | . | TRBJ1-1 | TRBV30 | CAWNRQGQTEAFF | TGTGCCTGGAATCGGCAGGGGCAGACTGAAGCTTTCTTT
. | . | TRBJ1-6 | TRBV5-6 | CASSLDTRHNSPLHF | TGTGCCAGCAGCTTAGACACCCGGCATAATTCACCCCTCCACTTT
. | . | TRBJ2-7 | TRBV18 | CASSPRYDGGHEQYF | TGTGCCAGCTCACCGCGTTATGACGGGGGTCACGAGCAGTACTTC
. | . | TRBJ2-5 | TRBV7-9 | CASSPRQYQETQYF | TGTGCCAGCAGCCCAAGACAGTACCAAGAGACCCAGTACTTC
TRBD1 | . | TRBJ1-1 | TRBV11-2 | CASSLDGTVATPEAFF | TGTGCCAGCAGCTTAGACGGGACAGTAGCCACCCCTGAAGCTTTCTTT